This T cell receptor (beta chain) is from a study of control samples from healthy donors and cancer patients. Measured with immunoSEQ multiplex PCR; TCRdb has only the in-frame clones, and not every one. Of 100,000 to 150,000 clones listed, about 93% were seen once; the top ten hold 2% to 2.5%. Germline V gene data show CDR1 as LNHNV and CDR2 as YYDKDF (reference sequence). V lost 3 bases, J lost 4 bases, and 4 bases stayed unmatched. The CDR3 is 15 amino acids. The material sequenced was blood. The gene calls are TRBV15 and TRBJ1-4, with 8 nucleotides matching TRBD1. The receptor was isolated from a man younger than 35 in good health. CDR3 in amino acids: CATSRDRANNEKLFF. For the CDR3, the DNA is TGTGCCACCAGCAGGGACAGGGCCAATAATGAAAAACTGTTTTTT.